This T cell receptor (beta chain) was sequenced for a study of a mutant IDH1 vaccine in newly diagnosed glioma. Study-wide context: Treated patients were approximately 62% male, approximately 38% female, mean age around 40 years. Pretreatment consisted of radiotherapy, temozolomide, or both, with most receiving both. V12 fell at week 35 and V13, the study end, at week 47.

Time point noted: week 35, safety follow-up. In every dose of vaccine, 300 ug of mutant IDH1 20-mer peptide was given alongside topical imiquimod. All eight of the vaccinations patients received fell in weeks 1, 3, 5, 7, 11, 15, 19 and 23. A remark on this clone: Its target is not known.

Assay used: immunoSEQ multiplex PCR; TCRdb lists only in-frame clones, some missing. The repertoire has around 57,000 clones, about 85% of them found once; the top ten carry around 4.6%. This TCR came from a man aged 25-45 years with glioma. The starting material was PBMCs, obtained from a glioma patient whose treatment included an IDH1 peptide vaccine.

As DNA, the CDR3 is TGCGCCAGCAGCCAAGACCCCGACCGACGATATGGCTACACCTTC. Its protein product is CASSQDPDRRYGYTF. V is TRBV4-1 and J is TRBJ1-2; no firm D call. CDR1 and CDR2 (germline): MGHRA, YSYEKL. The CDR3 is 15 residues long. The germline V and J ends were trimmed by 0 bases and 5 bases, with 13 bases remaining between them.